The rows below give T cell receptor beta chains drawn from one sample of a study of cytomegalovirus exposure and HLA in healthy donors. Measured with immunoSEQ multiplex PCR; TCRdb has only the in-frame clones, and not every one. The data hold roughly 160,000 clones, with around 80% observed a single time. The source material was PBMCs. Every receptor here comes from a man aged 30-40 years in good health and CMV-seronegative. Each CDR3 is given with its conserved first and last residue. The D gene is left open where the match is weak. For some rows the clone size is stated as once, few or many, or as a class when expanded; others skip it.

clone_size	d_call	j_call	v_call	cdr3_length	cdr3_nt	cdr3_aa
NA	NA	TRBJ2-5	TRBV10-2	13	TGCGCCAGCGAACAGGAGATGGGAGAGACCCAGTACTTC	CASEQEMGETQYF
NA	TRBD1	TRBJ1-1	TRBV10-3	15	TGTGCCATCCGGGCGGGACAGCAAATTGACACTGAAGCTTTCTTT	CAIRAGQQIDTEAFF
NA	TRBD1	TRBJ2-1	TRBV5-5	16	TGTGCCAGCAGCTTGTTAGGGACAGGGATCTACAATGAGCAGTTCTTC	CASSLLGTGIYNEQFF
few	NA	TRBJ2-2	TRBV7-7	16	TGTGCCAGCAGTTCGGGGGTGACAGTAGTTACCGGGGAGCTGTTTTTT	CASSSGVTVVTGELFF
once	TRBD1	TRBJ2-5	TRBV18	13	TGTGCCAGCTCACCTGACAGGGGTGGGACCCAGTACTTC	CASSPDRGGTQYF
NA	NA	TRBJ1-3	TRBV6-5	11	TGTGCCAGCAGCTCGGGCGGACAGTTCACTTTT	CASSSGGQFTF
NA	TRBD1	TRBJ2-7	TRBV6-6	15	TGTGCCAGCAGTTACTCAGGGGGCGGAACCTACGAGCAGTACTTC	CASSYSGGGTYEQYF
NA	NA	TRBJ2-3	TRBV6-6	13	TGTGCCAGCAAGCAGGGGAACACAGATACGCAGTATTTT	CASKQGNTDTQYF
NA	TRBD2	TRBJ2-7	TRBV5-1	14	TGCGCCAGCAGCCCGTTAGCGGGAGCCTACGAGCAGTACTTC	CASSPLAGAYEQYF
NA	NA	TRBJ1-5	TRBV27	16	TGTGCCAGCAAGGCTAACGGGGGGGTTAGAGATCAGCCCCAGCATTTT	CASKANGGVRDQPQHF
NA	TRBD2	TRBJ2-7	TRBV29-1	11	TGCAGCGTTCGGGAGGGGATCGAGCAGTACTTC	CSVREGIEQYF
NA	TRBD2	TRBJ2-7	TRBV5-1	14	TGCGCCAGCAGCCCCGGGGGGGATGGGGGCGAGCAGTACTTC	CASSPGGDGGEQYF
once	NA	TRBJ2-4	TRBV7-8	19	TGTGCCAGCAGCTTAGACGGGAAGGTCTCACTCCTAGCCAAAAACATTCAGTACTTC	CASSLDGKVSLLAKNIQYF
NA	NA	TRBJ2-1	TRBV13	12	TGTGCCAGCAAGGGGGGGTCCAATGAGCAGTTCTTC	CASKGGSNEQFF
few	TRBD2	TRBJ2-7	TRBV11-1	16	TGTGCCAGCAGCTTAGGCCCAGCGGGAGAGGCCTACGAGCAGTACTTC	CASSLGPAGEAYEQYF
NA	NA	TRBJ1-5	TRBV19	17	TGTGCCAGTAAAAGAAGGGAGGGATCGGTCGGCAATCAGCCCCAGCATTTT	CASKRREGSVGNQPQHF
once	NA	TRBJ1-1	TRBV30	14	TGTGCCTGGAGTCTCCAGGGTGCCAACACTGAAGCTTTCTTT	CAWSLQGANTEAFF
NA	TRBD1	TRBJ2-7	TRBV27	15	TGTGCCAGCAGTTTAGTGACAGGGTCCCTCAACGAGCAGTACTTC	CASSLVTGSLNEQYF
NA	NA	TRBJ2-7	TRBV30	13	TGTGCCTGGAGTTTGGACAAACCCTACGAGCAGTACTTC	CAWSLDKPYEQYF
NA	NA	TRBJ1-5	TRBV29-1	13	TGCAGCGTTGGGTCGGGGGGCAATCAGCCCCAGCATTTT	CSVGSGGNQPQHF
NA	TRBD1	TRBJ2-6	TRBV19	17	TGTGCGACACGCACCGGGACAGGGGCCCCTGGGGCCAACGTCCTGACTTTC	CATRTGTGAPGANVLTF
NA	TRBD1	TRBJ1-4	TRBV5-1	15	TGCGCCAGCAGCCTCGGGACAGCCGGCGGTGAAAAACTGTTTTTT	CASSLGTAGGEKLFF
NA	TRBD2	TRBJ2-1	TRBV7-9	16	TGTGCCAGCAGCTCTAGCGGACAAAGCTCCTACAATGAGCAGTTCTTC	CASSSSGQSSYNEQFF
few	NA	TRBJ1-1	TRBV18	12	TGTGCCAGCTCAGTAGGGGGCACTGAAGCTTTCTTT	CASSVGGTEAFF
once	NA	TRBJ2-6	TRBV27	15	TGTGCCAGCAGTTACCGGGGGGCCGGGGCCAACGTCCTGACTTTC	CASSYRGAGANVLTF
once	NA	TRBJ2-3	TRBV21-1	14	TGTGCCAGTACTTCTAGCGGGAGATCCGATACGCAGTATTTT	CASTSSGRSDTQYF
few	NA	TRBJ1-4	TRBV5-4	15	TGTGCCAGCAGCAACCCGGACAGTTGGGGTGAAAAACTGTTTTTT	CASSNPDSWGEKLFF
NA	NA	TRBJ2-1	TRBV7-2	15	TGTGCCAGCAGCCTTCGGGTGGGCTCCTACAATGAGCAGTTCTTC	CASSLRVGSYNEQFF
NA	NA	TRBJ2-4	TRBV15	14	TGTGCCACCAGCAGAGATATGAACGCGGGCATTCAGTACTTC	CATSRDMNAGIQYF
NA	NA	TRBJ2-7	TRBV30	11	TGTGCCTGGAGCCGGAGTTACGAGCAGTACTTC	CAWSRSYEQYF
NA	NA	TRBJ2-2	TRBV4-2	13	TGTGCCAGCAGCCCCCCAAGCCCCGGGGAGCTGTTTTTT	CASSPPSPGELFF
NA	TRBD1	TRBJ2-5	TRBV11-2	15	TGTGCCAGCAGCCCCCGTGACAGGGGACAAGAGACCCAGTACTTC	CASSPRDRGQETQYF
NA	NA	TRBJ1-3	TRBV11-2	16	TGTGCCAGCAGCTTATTGGACTTGAGCTCTGGAAACACCATATATTTT	CASSLLDLSSGNTIYF